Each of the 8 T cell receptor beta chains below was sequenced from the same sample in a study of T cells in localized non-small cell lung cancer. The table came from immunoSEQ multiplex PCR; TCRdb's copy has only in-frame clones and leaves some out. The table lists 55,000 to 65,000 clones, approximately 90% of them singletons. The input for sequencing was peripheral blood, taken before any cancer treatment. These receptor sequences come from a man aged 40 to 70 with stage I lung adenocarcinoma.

The CDR3 sequence is CASSFFPNTDTQYF. The CDR3 nucleotides read TGTGCCAGCAGTTTTTTTCCGAACACAGATACGCAGTATTTT. V usage is TRBV27 and J usage is TRBJ2-3; D unclear. The germline V gene has CDR1 MNHEY and CDR2 SMNVEV (reference sequence). CDR3 length: 14 amino acids. Deletions cut 3 bases from V and 2 bases from J, with 9 bases between.

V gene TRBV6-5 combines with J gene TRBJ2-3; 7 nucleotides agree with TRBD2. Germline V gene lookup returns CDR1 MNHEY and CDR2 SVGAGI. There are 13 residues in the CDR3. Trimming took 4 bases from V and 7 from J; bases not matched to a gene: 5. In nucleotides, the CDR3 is TGTGCCAGCAGTTCGCCGGGGGGTAATACGCAGTATTTT. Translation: CASSSPGGNTQYF.

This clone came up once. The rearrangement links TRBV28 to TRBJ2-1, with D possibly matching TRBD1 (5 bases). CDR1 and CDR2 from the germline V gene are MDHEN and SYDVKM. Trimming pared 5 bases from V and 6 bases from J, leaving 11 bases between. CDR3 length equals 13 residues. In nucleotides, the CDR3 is TGTGCCAGCAGTAGGGGAAGGGGCAATGAGCAGTTCTTC. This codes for CASSRGRGNEQFF.

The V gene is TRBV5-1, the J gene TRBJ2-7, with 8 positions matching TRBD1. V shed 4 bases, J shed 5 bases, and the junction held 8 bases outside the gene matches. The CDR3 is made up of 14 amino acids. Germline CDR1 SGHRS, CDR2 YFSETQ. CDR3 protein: CASSTDRANDEQYF. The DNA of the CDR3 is TGCGCCAGCAGCACGGACAGGGCAAACGACGAGCAGTACTTC.

The chain's CDR3 is CASSLGATGRNEKLFF. In DNA, the CDR3 is TGTGCCAGCAGCTTGGGGGCTACAGGAAGAAATGAAAAACTGTTTTTT. V usage is TRBV5-6 and J usage is TRBJ1-4; tentatively, D is TRBD1 (5 bases). Germline V gene lookup returns CDR1 SGHDT and CDR2 YYEEEE. The CDR3 loop spans 16 amino acids. Trimming shortened V by 0 bases and J by 5 bases, and 14 bases separated the two germline ends.

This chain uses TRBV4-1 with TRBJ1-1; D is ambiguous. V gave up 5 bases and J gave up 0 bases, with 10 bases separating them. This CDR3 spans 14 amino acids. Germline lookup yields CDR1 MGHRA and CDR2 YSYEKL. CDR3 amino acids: CASSVVGMNTEAFF. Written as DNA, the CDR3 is TGCGCCAGCAGCGTAGTGGGGATGAACACTGAAGCTTTCTTT.

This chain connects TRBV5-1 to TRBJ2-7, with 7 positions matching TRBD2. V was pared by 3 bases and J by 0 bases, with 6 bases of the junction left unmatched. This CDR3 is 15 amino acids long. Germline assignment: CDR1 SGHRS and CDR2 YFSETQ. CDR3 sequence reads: CASSSRGGSSYEQYF. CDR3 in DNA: TGCGCCAGCAGCTCCCGTGGCGGGAGCTCCTACGAGCAGTACTTC. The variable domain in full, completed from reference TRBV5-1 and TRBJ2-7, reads KAGVTQTPRYLIKTRGQQVTLSCSPISGHRSVSWYQQTPGQGLQFLFEYFSETQRNKGNFPGRFSGRQFSNSRSEMNVSTLELGDSALYLCASSSRGGSSYEQYFGPGTRLTVT.

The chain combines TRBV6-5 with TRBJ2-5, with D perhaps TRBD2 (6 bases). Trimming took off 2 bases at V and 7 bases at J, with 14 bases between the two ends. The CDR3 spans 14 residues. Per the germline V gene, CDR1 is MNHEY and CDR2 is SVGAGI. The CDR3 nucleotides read TGTGCCAGCAGTTACGCGGGGAAGGATGGGACCCAGTACTTC. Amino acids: CASSYAGKDGTQYF.